Described below is a single T cell receptor beta chain sequence and its context. As yet, its antigen is unknown. The length of the CDR3 is 12 residues. Germline loops: CDR1 SQVTM, CDR2 ANQGSEA. Trimming cost V 2 bases and J 1 base, with 5 bases left between them. PCR involved 60 Vbeta and 13 Jbeta primers. Clones were sequenced by immunoSEQ multiplex PCR, and TCRdb holds only the in-frame ones, with some missing. The listing contains under 150,000 clones. The data originate from a study of cytomegalovirus exposure and HLA in healthy donors. Findings and limits, study-wide: Productive rates of about 90% or about 30% were seen for most TCR beta V segments in an earlier analysis. With high specificity and sensitivity, the classifier reportedly diagnosed cytomegalovirus status.

The receptor was derived from a man aged 40-55 years in good health and CMV-seronegative. V gene TRBV29-1 combines with J gene TRBJ1-1, with a tentative D call TRBD1 (5 bases). What was sequenced was PBMCs. CDR3 sequence (DNA): TGCAGCGTTGAACAGGGGAACACTGAAGCTTTCTTT. Translated, it gives CSVEQGNTEAFF.